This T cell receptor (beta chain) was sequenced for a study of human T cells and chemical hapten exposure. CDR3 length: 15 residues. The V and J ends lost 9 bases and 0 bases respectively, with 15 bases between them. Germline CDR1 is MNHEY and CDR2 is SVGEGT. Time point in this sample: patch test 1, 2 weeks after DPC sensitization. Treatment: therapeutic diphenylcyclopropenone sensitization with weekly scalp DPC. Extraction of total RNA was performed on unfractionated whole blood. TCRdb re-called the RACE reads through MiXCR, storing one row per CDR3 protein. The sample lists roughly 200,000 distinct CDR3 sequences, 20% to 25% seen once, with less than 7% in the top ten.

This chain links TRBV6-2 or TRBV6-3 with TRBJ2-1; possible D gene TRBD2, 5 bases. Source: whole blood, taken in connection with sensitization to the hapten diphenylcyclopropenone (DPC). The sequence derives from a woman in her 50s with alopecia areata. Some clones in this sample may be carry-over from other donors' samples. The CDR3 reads CASVISGSSYNEQFF. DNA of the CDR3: TGTGCCAGTGTTATCAGCGGTAGCTCCTACAATGAGCAGTTCTTC.